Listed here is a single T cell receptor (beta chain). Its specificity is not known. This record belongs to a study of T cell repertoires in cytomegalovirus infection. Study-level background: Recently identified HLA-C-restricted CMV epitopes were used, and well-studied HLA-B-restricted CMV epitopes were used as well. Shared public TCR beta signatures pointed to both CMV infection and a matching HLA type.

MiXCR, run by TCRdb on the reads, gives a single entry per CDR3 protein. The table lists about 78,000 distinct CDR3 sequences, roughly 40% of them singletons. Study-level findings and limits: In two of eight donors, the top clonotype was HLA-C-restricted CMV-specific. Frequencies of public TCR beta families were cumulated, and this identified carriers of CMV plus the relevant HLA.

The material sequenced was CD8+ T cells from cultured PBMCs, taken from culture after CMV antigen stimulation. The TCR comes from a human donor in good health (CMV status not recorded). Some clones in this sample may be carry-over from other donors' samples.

CDR3 DNA: TGTGCCAGCAGTCGAGATTTGGCCGGGGAGCTGTTTTTT. Protein sequence: CASSRDLAGELFF. J is TRBJ2-2 and V is TRBV7-2; D is unresolved. Deletions cut 6 bases from V and 6 bases from J, with 11 bases between. CDR1 is SGHTA and CDR2 is FQGNSA in the germline V gene. The length of the CDR3 is 13 residues.